The rows below give T cell receptor beta chains drawn from one sample of a study of T cell repertoires in aging, cancer and after chemotherapy. In TCRdb, the multiplex PCR reads were re-called with MiXCR into one record per CDR3 protein. This table has 2,500 or so distinct CDR3 sequences, approximately 22% appearing once. The sequencing sample was made of blood. The source is a human donor with a blood cancer. Each CDR3 is given with its conserved first and last residue. The order of the fields is D gene, J gene, clone size, V gene, CDR3 DNA, CDR3 protein. D genes are given only for firm matches. The listing skips clone size in some rows; elsewhere it reads once, few, many or a size class.

D: TRBD1; J: TRBJ2-7; size: -; V: TRBV5-1; DNA: TGCGCCAGCAGCTTGGATCCGGGACAGGGCTACGAGCAGTACTTC; CDR3: CASSLDPGQGYEQYF
D: TRBD2; J: TRBJ2-5; size: few; V: TRBV12-3/TRBV12-4; DNA: TGTGCCAGCAGTGGGGCGACTGGCGGGGGGAGGGAGACCCAGTACTTC; CDR3: CASSGATGGGRETQYF
D: -; J: TRBJ1-2; size: few; V: TRBV7-9; DNA: TGTGCCAGCAGCTTAGGGGTCAACTATGGCTACACCTTC; CDR3: CASSLGVNYGYTF
D: TRBD1; J: TRBJ2-3; size: medium-sized; V: TRBV6-1; DNA: TGTGCCAGCAGTTCGGGACAGGGTAGCACAGATACGCAGTATTTT; CDR3: CASSSGQGSTDTQYF
D: -; J: TRBJ2-3; size: -; V: TRBV2; DNA: TGTGCCAGCAGATCAAGGGGAGTGGGACCTACAGATACGCAGTATTTT; CDR3: CASRSRGVGPTDTQYF
D: TRBD1; J: TRBJ2-7; size: few; V: TRBV5-1; DNA: TGCGCCAGCAGCTTGGTCGGGACAGGGAACGAGCAGTACTTC; CDR3: CASSLVGTGNEQYF
D: -; J: TRBJ2-3; size: medium-sized; V: TRBV27; DNA: TGTGCCAGCAGTTTTGTCGTTGGAGATACGCAGTATTTT; CDR3: CASSFVVGDTQYF
D: TRBD1; J: TRBJ2-1; size: medium-sized; V: TRBV27; DNA: TGTGCCAGCAGCTCCGGGACAGCTATTTACAATGAGCAGTTCTTC; CDR3: CASSSGTAIYNEQFF
D: TRBD1; J: TRBJ1-4; size: medium-sized; V: TRBV19; DNA: TGTGCCAGTAGTATCAGGACAGGGTCTAGTGAAAAACTGTTTTTT; CDR3: CASSIRTGSSEKLFF
D: TRBD1; J: TRBJ1-6; size: -; V: TRBV20-1; DNA: TGCAGTGCTACTAGGACAGGGCTTAATTCACCCCTCCACTTT; CDR3: CSATRTGLNSPLHF
D: -; J: TRBJ2-7; size: medium-sized; V: TRBV15; DNA: TGTGCCACCAGAGGAGCAGGTGACCCCTACGAGCAGTACTTC; CDR3: CATRGAGDPYEQYF
D: TRBD2; J: TRBJ2-5; size: -; V: TRBV6-1; DNA: TGTGCCAGCAGTGAATCGACTAGCGGCCAAGAGACCCAGTACTTC; CDR3: CASSESTSGQETQYF
D: -; J: TRBJ1-1; size: -; V: TRBV6-5; DNA: TGTGCCAGCAGGGCCGAAAGGCGGGGCTTCCACACTGAAGCTTTCTTT; CDR3: CASRAERRGFHTEAFF
D: -; J: TRBJ1-4; size: medium-sized; V: TRBV5-4; DNA: TGTGCCAGCAGCGAAAACCGGGGCCTTAATGAAAAACTGTTTTTT; CDR3: CASSENRGLNEKLFF
D: -; J: TRBJ1-1; size: medium-sized; V: TRBV15; DNA: TGTGCCACCAGCAGAGTACAGGGTGAAACTGAAGCTTTCTTT; CDR3: CATSRVQGETEAFF
D: TRBD1; J: TRBJ1-4; size: medium-sized; V: TRBV5-5; DNA: TGTGCCAGCAGCTTGGCCCCGGGACAGGGGGGTGAAAAACTGTTTTTT; CDR3: CASSLAPGQGGEKLFF
D: -; J: TRBJ2-2; size: medium-sized; V: TRBV20-1; DNA: TGCAGTGCTAGAGATGGGGGACACCCAGGGGAGCTGTTTTTT; CDR3: CSARDGGHPGELFF
D: TRBD1; J: TRBJ2-2; size: large; V: TRBV6-5; DNA: TGTGCCAGCAGATTCGACAGGGTGACCACCGGGGAGCTGTTTTTT; CDR3: CASRFDRVTTGELFF
D: TRBD2; J: TRBJ2-1; size: medium-sized; V: TRBV11-3; DNA: TGTGCCAGCAGCTTAGATGTGCTAGCGGGAGGGTACAATGAGCAGTTCTTC; CDR3: CASSLDVLAGGYNEQFF
D: TRBD1; J: TRBJ2-1; size: large; V: TRBV29-1; DNA: TGCAGCGCAACCGGGACAGGGTCCAATGAGCAGTTCTTC; CDR3: CSATGTGSNEQFF
D: -; J: TRBJ2-4; size: -; V: TRBV20-1; DNA: TGCAGTGCCCTCGGCGGGGTTAGAGCCAAAAACATTCAGTACTTC; CDR3: CSALGGVRAKNIQYF
D: -; J: TRBJ2-3; size: medium-sized; V: TRBV18; DNA: TGTGCCAGCTCACGAAACAGTGACAGCACAGATACGCAGTATTTT; CDR3: CASSRNSDSTDTQYF
D: -; J: TRBJ1-5; size: few; V: TRBV11-3; DNA: TGTGCCAGCAGCTTAGAAGCCAGCAATCAGCCCCAGCATTTT; CDR3: CASSLEASNQPQHF
D: -; J: TRBJ2-1; size: medium-sized; V: TRBV12-3/TRBV12-4; DNA: TGTGCCAGCAGCCTGGGAGTGGTCTACAATGAGCAGTTCTTC; CDR3: CASSLGVVYNEQFF
D: TRBD1; J: TRBJ2-2; size: large; V: TRBV11-2; DNA: TGTGCCAGCAGCTTACGACCGGGACAGTACACCGGGGAGCTGTTTTTT; CDR3: CASSLRPGQYTGELFF
D: TRBD1; J: TRBJ2-7; size: -; V: TRBV5-6; DNA: TGCGCCAGCAGCTTCGGACAGGGGAGCTCCTACGAGCAGTACTTC; CDR3: CASSFGQGSSYEQYF
D: -; J: TRBJ1-2; size: medium-sized; V: TRBV5-6; DNA: TGTGCCAGCAGCGGGGACAAGTGGAATGGCTACACCTTC; CDR3: CASSGDKWNGYTF
D: TRBD1; J: TRBJ1-1; size: medium-sized; V: TRBV6-1; DNA: TGTGCCACCTTACCACAGGGGTATTTGGGGAACACTGAAGCTTTCTTT; CDR3: CATLPQGYLGNTEAFF
D: TRBD1; J: TRBJ1-5; size: medium-sized; V: TRBV30; DNA: TGTGCCTGGAGCCCTCCGGGACAGGGACCCAATCAGCCCCAGCATTTT; CDR3: CAWSPPGQGPNQPQHF
D: -; J: TRBJ1-4; size: -; V: TRBV20-1; DNA: TGCAGTGCTAGACCCTCTGGGACTTTGGGAGGAAAACTGTTTTTT; CDR3: CSARPSGTLGGKLFF
D: TRBD1; J: TRBJ1-5; size: few; V: TRBV20-1; DNA: TGCAGTGCTCAGATCGGGACAGGGGTCAATCAGCCCCAGCATTTT; CDR3: CSAQIGTGVNQPQHF
D: TRBD2; J: TRBJ2-2; size: large; V: TRBV29-1; DNA: TGCAGCGCTGCCTTTAGCGGGAGCGGGACCGGGGAGCTGTTTTTT; CDR3: CSAAFSGSGTGELFF
D: -; J: TRBJ2-2; size: medium-sized; V: TRBV27; DNA: TGTGCCAGCATGCGGGCGGACACCGGGGAGCTGTTTTTT; CDR3: CASMRADTGELFF
D: -; J: TRBJ1-3; size: medium-sized; V: TRBV29-1; DNA: TGCAGCGTTGAAAACAGGGAATCCCCCGGAAACACCATATATTTT; CDR3: CSVENRESPGNTIYF
D: -; J: TRBJ2-3; size: few; V: TRBV7-2; DNA: TGTGCCAGCAGTTTGGGGACTGCAGATACGCAGTATTTT; CDR3: CASSLGTADTQYF
D: -; J: TRBJ2-2; size: -; V: TRBV6-2/TRBV6-3; DNA: TGTGCCAGCACCTCGGGACCGGGGGAGCTGTTTTTT; CDR3: CASTSGPGELFF
D: -; J: TRBJ2-1; size: few; V: TRBV5-1; DNA: TGCGCCAGCAGCGTGGGAGGCTCCTACAATGAGCAGTTCTTC; CDR3: CASSVGGSYNEQFF
D: TRBD2; J: TRBJ2-1; size: medium-sized; V: TRBV6-6; DNA: TGTGCCAGCAGACCGACTAGCGGGGGCTATGAGCAGTTCTTC; CDR3: CASRPTSGGYEQFF
D: -; J: TRBJ2-3; size: medium-sized; V: TRBV7-9; DNA: TGTGCCAGCGAAGGGTTAACAGATACGCAGTATTTT; CDR3: CASEGLTDTQYF
D: TRBD1; J: TRBJ2-7; size: -; V: TRBV27; DNA: TGTGCCACTACCGGGACAGGGGGCTTTGAGCAGTACTTC; CDR3: CATTGTGGFEQYF
D: -; J: TRBJ1-2; size: -; V: TRBV7-2; DNA: TGTGCCAGCAGCCCCCGGACGGCGGTCTACACCTTC; CDR3: CASSPRTAVYTF
D: -; J: TRBJ2-1; size: -; V: TRBV4-2; DNA: TGTGCCAGCAGCCAAGACAGGGCATACAATGAGCAGTTCTTC; CDR3: CASSQDRAYNEQFF
D: -; J: TRBJ1-4; size: medium-sized; V: TRBV27; DNA: TGTGCCAGCAGTTTGAATAGGGATGATGAAAAACTGTTTTTT; CDR3: CASSLNRDDEKLFF
D: -; J: TRBJ1-3; size: medium-sized; V: TRBV7-6; DNA: TGTGCCAGCAGCTTAGTCCGGCAGGGAGCCTCTGGAAACACCATATATTTT; CDR3: CASSLVRQGASGNTIYF
D: -; J: TRBJ2-7; size: few; V: TRBV18; DNA: TGTGCCAGCACTCAACCGACGGAACCCTACGAGCAGTACTTC; CDR3: CASTQPTEPYEQYF
D: -; J: TRBJ1-4; size: medium-sized; V: TRBV30; DNA: TGTGCCTGGAGTGATACCGCGGGGGTTAATGAAAAACTGTTTTTT; CDR3: CAWSDTAGVNEKLFF
D: -; J: TRBJ2-1; size: -; V: TRBV11-2; DNA: TGTGCCAGCAGCCCGGGGAAAAGGGGGTACAATGAGCAGTTCTTC; CDR3: CASSPGKRGYNEQFF
D: TRBD1; J: TRBJ1-2; size: medium-sized; V: TRBV5-6; DNA: TGTGCCAGCAGAGCGTCAGGGGGACGGGGCTACACCTTC; CDR3: CASRASGGRGYTF
D: TRBD2; J: TRBJ2-1; size: -; V: TRBV20-1; DNA: TGCAGTGCTAGTGTTGTAGGACTAGCGGGAGGTCGTGAGCAGTTCTTC; CDR3: CSASVVGLAGGREQFF
D: -; J: TRBJ1-2; size: -; V: TRBV5-1; DNA: TGTGCCAGCAGCTTGGAAGGGGGAGAGAACTATGGCTACACCTTC; CDR3: CASSLEGGENYGYTF
D: TRBD2; J: TRBJ2-2; size: medium-sized; V: TRBV11-2; DNA: TGTGCCAGCAGCACACTAACTAGCGGTGGGGCCGGGGAGCTGTTTTTT; CDR3: CASSTLTSGGAGELFF
D: -; J: TRBJ1-5; size: -; V: TRBV7-2; DNA: TGTGCCAGCAGCTCTGACGTCAATCAGCCCCAGCATTTT; CDR3: CASSSDVNQPQHF
D: -; J: TRBJ2-5; size: large; V: TRBV29-1; DNA: TGCAGCGTGTGGACTGGGTATCCCTCAGAGACCCAGTACTTC; CDR3: CSVWTGYPSETQYF